The clone carrying this T cell receptor beta chain was seen once. The sample originates from a study of control samples from healthy donors and cancer patients. TCRdb's table, derived via immunoSEQ multiplex PCR, lists solely in-frame clones and lacks some. The top ten hold approximately 3% of the sample, which has some 95,000 clones, 92% seen once. This CDR3 region has 15 residues. Germline values: CDR1 LNHNV, CDR2 YYDKDF (reference sequence). Trimming took off 0 bases at V and 4 bases at J, with 10 bases between the two ends. The genes are TRBV15 and TRBJ1-5; maybe TRBD1 (5 bases). The origin of this receptor is a human donor in good health. The donor label of this sample is uncertain. The sequenced sample was blood. CDR3 sequence reads: CATSRERQKNQPQHF. CDR3 nucleotides: TGTGCCACCAGCAGAGAAAGACAGAAGAATCAGCCCCAGCATTTT.